What follows describes a single T cell receptor beta chain. Its cognate antigen is unknown. This record comes from a study of PD-1 blockade in classical Hodgkin lymphoma. The study's findings and limits: Complete responders showed a baseline diversity that resembled the diversity of newly diagnosed patients. Patients who initiated nivolumab within 1 year of ASCT were excluded. According to reports, newly diagnosed patients had lower baseline TCR diversity than healthy donors, and relapsed/refractory patients had lower baseline TCR diversity still.

CDR1 is SGHRS, CDR2 YFSETQ, per germline. V dropped 3 bases and J dropped 7; count of bases not matched to a gene: 8. The CDR3 consists of 14 residues. Regarding time point: cycle 4 day 1 (C4D1), after 6 weeks of nivolumab. Each patient experienced a relapse that followed autologous stem cell transplantation, and brentuximab vedotin exposure varied. Under best response, outcomes were complete response, partial response or progressive disease. The repertoire was sequenced with immunoSEQ multiplex PCR; TCRdb's copy has only in-frame clones and lacks some. The sample carries approximately 49,000 clones, 70% to 80% recorded once.

This chain joins TRBV5-1 and TRBJ2-3, with 7 bases identical to TRBD2. This sample comprised peripheral blood mononuclear cells (PBMCs), obtained before the fourth cycle of nivolumab. The clonotype was recovered from a human donor with classical Hodgkin lymphoma. CDR3 sequence: CASSWWEGDHTQYF. CDR3 nucleotide sequence: TGCGCCAGCAGCTGGTGGGAGGGCGATCATACGCAGTATTTT.